Each of the 5 T cell receptor beta chains below was sequenced from the same sample in a study of blood T cell repertoires in COVID-19 (dated by TCRdb to between 2020 and 2021). The method was the immunoSEQ multiplex PCR assay. TCRdb took this table from immuneACCESS and kept in-frame rearrangements with V and J called. Such tables lack part of the clones; where checked against another copy, unresolved V genes explain under half of the gap, and the rest is unexplained. In this sample the table shows 210,000 or so clones, over 80% of which occur a single time. The ten largest clones add up to 1.3% of the sample. The sample consisted of peripheral blood. The receptors here all came from a woman in her thirties with COVID-19, enrolled during active disease.

The chain combines TRBV4-3 with TRBJ2-1; TRBD1 matches at 9 bases. With 6 bases clipped from V and 8 bases from J, the junction kept 8 bases outside the gene matches. This CDR3 contains 14 residues. Germline CDR1 reads LGHNA; CDR2 reads YSLEER. Here the CDR3 DNA reads TGCGCCAGCAGGCCCGGGACAGGGAGCCATGAGCAGTTCTTC. Translation gives CASRPGTGSHEQFF.

This clone was recorded a few times. V is TRBV5-5 and J is TRBJ1-5, with D maybe TRBD1 (6 bases). Trimming took off 3 bases at V and 2 bases at J, with 21 bases between the two ends. This CDR3 has 18 residues. Germline V gene sequence: CDR1 SGHKS, CDR2 YYEKEE (reference sequence). The CDR3 here is CASSWAVGVAGGNQPQHF. The DNA of the CDR3 is TGTGCCAGCAGCTGGGCCGTTGGGGTTGCAGGGGGCAATCAGCCCCAGCATTTT.

The chain recombines TRBV5-5 with TRBJ1-1, with D maybe TRBD1 (5 bases). Between the trimmed V and J ends, which lost 2 bases and 5 bases, there was a span of 16 bases. The CDR3 totals 15 residues. Germline V gene data show CDR1 as SGHKS and CDR2 as YYEKEE (reference sequence). The CDR3 spells CASSFMGPSWTEAFF. The DNA for the CDR3 is TGTGCCAGCAGCTTTATGGGGCCCTCTTGGACTGAAGCTTTCTTT.

The chain carries TRBV11-3 and TRBJ2-5; TRBD2 might be the D (6 bases). V was trimmed by 3 bases and J by 2 bases, leaving 10 bases between them. The germline CDR1 and CDR2 sequences are SGHNT and YENEEA. This CDR3 is built from 14 residues. The DNA for the CDR3 is TGTGCCAGCAGCTTGCGTCGGGGGCAAGAGACCCAGTACTTC. This gives the protein CASSLRRGQETQYF.

The genes are TRBV11-2 and TRBJ1-1; D is perhaps TRBD1 (6 bases). Germline assignment: CDR1 SGHAT and CDR2 FQNNGV. V was cut by 0 bases and J by 4 bases, with 12 bases left in between. The CDR3 extends over 15 amino acids. The CDR3 loop reads CASSLEGHPLTEAFF. CDR3 nucleotides: TGTGCCAGCAGCTTAGAGGGACATCCCCTCACTGAAGCTTTCTTT.